This T cell receptor (beta chain) was sequenced in a study of shared clonotypes between healthy human individuals. The study's findings and limits: Naive subsets generally had larger estimated richness than memory subsets. Unshared clonotypes carried lower generation probabilities than those common to all four donors.

This CDR3 is built from 12 residues. Between the trimmed V and J ends, which lost 4 bases and 2 bases, there was a span of 6 bases. Looked up from germline, CDR1 is SGHNT and CDR2 is YYREEE (reference sequence). Naive CD8 populations comprised CD45RO-negative cells positively selected for CCR7, excluding terminally differentiated effector memory CD45RA+ cells. Everyone who donated was a Caucasian adult who lived in Nashville, Tennessee. Data came from immunoSEQ multiplex PCR; TCRdb stores just in-frame clones and leaves some out. Among over 800,000 clones listed, about 92% were seen once. Details on this clone: What it binds is unknown.

The sequenced material came from naive CD8+ T cells sorted from blood. The origin of this receptor is a man aged 25-45 years in good health. The chain recombines TRBV5-4 with TRBJ1-1; D not resolved. CDR3 sequence reads: CASSPPNTEAFF. DNA of the CDR3: TGTGCCAGCAGCCCGCCCAACACTGAAGCTTTCTTT.